The subject of this entry is one T cell receptor (beta chain). This record comes from a study of cytomegalovirus exposure and HLA in healthy donors. Germline-derived CDR1 and CDR2 are SGHRS and YFSETQ. This CDR3 is built from 14 residues. Deletions cut 2 bases from V and 1 base from J, with 6 bases between. The PCR was carried out with 60 Vbeta primers and 13 Jbeta primers. The protocol was immunoSEQ multiplex PCR, while the TCRdb copy is restricted to in-frame clones and leaves out a portion. The table lists about 100,000 clones, roughly 85% of them singletons. This TCR came from a man between 60 and 75 years old in good health and CMV-seropositive. This chain uses TRBV5-1 with TRBJ2-2; no definite D call. The sample taken for sequencing was PBMCs. Written as DNA, the CDR3 is TGCGCCAGCAGCTTCGTCGGGAACACCGGGGAGCTGTTTTTT. It specifies CASSFVGNTGELFF.